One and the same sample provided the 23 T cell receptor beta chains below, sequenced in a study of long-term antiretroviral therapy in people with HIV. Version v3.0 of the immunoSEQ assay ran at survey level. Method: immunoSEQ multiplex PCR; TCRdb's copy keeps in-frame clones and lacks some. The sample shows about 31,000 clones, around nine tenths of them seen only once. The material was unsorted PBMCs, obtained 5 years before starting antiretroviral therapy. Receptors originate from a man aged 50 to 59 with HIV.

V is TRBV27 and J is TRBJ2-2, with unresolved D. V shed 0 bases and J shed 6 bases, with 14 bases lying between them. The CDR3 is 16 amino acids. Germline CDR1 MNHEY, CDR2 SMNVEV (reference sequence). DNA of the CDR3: TGTGCCAGCAGTTTATCCTCCTCGTGTACATCCGGGGAGCTGTTTTTT. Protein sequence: CASSLSSSCTSGELFF.

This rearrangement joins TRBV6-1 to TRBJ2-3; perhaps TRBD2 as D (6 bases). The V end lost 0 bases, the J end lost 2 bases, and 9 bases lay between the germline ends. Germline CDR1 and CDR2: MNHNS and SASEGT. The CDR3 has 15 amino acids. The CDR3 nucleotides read TGTGCCAGCAGTGAAGCCGCTAGCGACACAGATACGCAGTATTTT. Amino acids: CASSEAASDTDTQYF.

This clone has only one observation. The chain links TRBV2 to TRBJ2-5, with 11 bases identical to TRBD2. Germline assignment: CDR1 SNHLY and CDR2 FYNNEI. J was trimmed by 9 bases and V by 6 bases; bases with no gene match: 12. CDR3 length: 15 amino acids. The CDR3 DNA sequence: TGTGCCAGCAGCTCCACTAGCGGGGGCCCCCTGTCCCAGTACTTC. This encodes CASSSTSGGPLSQYF.

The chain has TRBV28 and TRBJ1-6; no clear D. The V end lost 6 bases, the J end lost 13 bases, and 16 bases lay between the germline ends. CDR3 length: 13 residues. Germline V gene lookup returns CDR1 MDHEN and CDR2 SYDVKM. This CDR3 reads CASRRTLKEPLHF. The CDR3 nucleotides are TGTGCCAGCAGGAGGACCCTTAAGGAGCCCCTCCACTTT.

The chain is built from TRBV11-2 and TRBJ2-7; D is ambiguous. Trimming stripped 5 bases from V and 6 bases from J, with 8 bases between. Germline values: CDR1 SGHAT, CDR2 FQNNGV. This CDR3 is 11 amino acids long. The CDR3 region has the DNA TGTGCCAGCAGCCCGGTGAGCGAGCAGTACTTC. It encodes CASSPVSEQYF.

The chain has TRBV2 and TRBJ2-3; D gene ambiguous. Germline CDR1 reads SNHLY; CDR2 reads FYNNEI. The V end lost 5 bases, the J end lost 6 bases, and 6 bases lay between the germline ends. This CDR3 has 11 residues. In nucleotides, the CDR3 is TGTGCCAGCAGTCCATCGGATACGCAGTATTTT. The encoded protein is CASSPSDTQYF.

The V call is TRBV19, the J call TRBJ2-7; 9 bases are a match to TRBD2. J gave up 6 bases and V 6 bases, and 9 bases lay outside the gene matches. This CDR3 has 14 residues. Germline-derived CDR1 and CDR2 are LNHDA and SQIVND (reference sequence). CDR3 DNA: TGTGCCAGTAGAAACATAGCGGGAGTGGGCGAGCAGTACTTC. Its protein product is CASRNIAGVGEQYF.

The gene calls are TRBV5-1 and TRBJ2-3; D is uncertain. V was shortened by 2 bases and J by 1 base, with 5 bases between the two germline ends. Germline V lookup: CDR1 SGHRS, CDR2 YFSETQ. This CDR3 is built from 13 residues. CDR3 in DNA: TGCGCCAGCAGCTTATCCGGCACAGATACGCAGTATTTT. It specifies CASSLSGTDTQYF.

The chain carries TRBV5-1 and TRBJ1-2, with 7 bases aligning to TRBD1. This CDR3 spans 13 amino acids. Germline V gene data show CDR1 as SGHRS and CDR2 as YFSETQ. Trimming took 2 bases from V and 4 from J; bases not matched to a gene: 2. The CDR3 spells CASSFNRGYGYTF. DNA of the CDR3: TGCGCCAGCAGCTTTAACAGGGGCTATGGCTACACCTTC. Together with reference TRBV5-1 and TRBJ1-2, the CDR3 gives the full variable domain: KAGVTQTPRYLIKTRGQQVTLSCSPISGHRSVSWYQQTPGQGLQFLFEYFSETQRNKGNFPGRFSGRQFSNSRSEMNVSTLELGDSALYLCASSFNRGYGYTFGSGTRLTVV.

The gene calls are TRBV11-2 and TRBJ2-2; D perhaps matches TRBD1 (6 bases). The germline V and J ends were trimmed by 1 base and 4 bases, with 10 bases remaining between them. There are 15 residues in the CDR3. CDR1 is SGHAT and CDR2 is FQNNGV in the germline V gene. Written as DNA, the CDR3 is TGTGCCAGCAGCTTAGCGGACAGCCTCACCGGGGAGCTGTTTTTT. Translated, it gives CASSLADSLTGELFF.

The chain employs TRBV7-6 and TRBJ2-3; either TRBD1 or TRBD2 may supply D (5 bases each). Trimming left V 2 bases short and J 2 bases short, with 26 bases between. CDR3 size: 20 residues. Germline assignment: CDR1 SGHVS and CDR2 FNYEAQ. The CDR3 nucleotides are TGTGCCAGCAGCTTATACAGTCGGGGCCACGGGACCCGAGACACAGATACGCAGTATTTT. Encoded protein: CASSLYSRGHGTRDTDTQYF.

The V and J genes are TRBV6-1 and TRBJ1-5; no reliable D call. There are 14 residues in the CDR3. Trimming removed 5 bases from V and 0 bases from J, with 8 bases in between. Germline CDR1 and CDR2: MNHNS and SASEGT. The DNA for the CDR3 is TGTGCCAGCAGTCGCGACTTTAGCAATCAGCCCCAGCATTTT. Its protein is CASSRDFSNQPQHF.

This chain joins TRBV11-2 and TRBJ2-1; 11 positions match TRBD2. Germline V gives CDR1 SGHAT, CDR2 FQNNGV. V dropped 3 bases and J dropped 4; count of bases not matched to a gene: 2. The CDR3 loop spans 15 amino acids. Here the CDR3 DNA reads TGTGCCAGCAGCTTTAGGACTAGCGGGTACAATGAGCAGTTCTTC. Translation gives CASSFRTSGYNEQFF. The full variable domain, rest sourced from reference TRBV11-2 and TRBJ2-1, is EAGVAQSPRYKIIEKRQSVAFWCNPISGHATLYWYQQILGQGPKLLIQFQNNGVVDDSQLPKDRFSAERLKGVDSTLKIQPAKLEDSAVYLCASSFRTSGYNEQFFGPGTRLTVL.

The CDR3 spells CASTPQGPLPYEQYF. CDR3 sequence (DNA): TGTGCCAGCACCCCACAGGGGCCCCTACCCTACGAGCAGTACTTC. The V call is TRBV2, the J call TRBJ2-7; 7 bases line up with TRBD1. Per germline, CDR1 SNHLY and CDR2 FYNNEI. This CDR3 has 15 residues. The V segment lost 7 bases and the J segment 2 bases; nucleotides outside the gene matches: 11.

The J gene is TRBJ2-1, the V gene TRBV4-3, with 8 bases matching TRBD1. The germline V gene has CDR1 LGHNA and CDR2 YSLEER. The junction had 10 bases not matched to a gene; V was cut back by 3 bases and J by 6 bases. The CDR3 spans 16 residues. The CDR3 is CASSHTPDRVGNEQFF. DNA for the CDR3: TGCGCCAGCAGCCATACCCCGGACAGGGTGGGCAATGAGCAGTTCTTC.

In DNA, the CDR3 is TGTGCCAGCAGTTTACGGGACATCTACGAGCAGTACTTC. It codes for CASSLRDIYEQYF. This chain connects TRBV28 to TRBJ2-7; D might be TRBD1 (6 bases). Germline-derived CDR1 and CDR2 are MDHEN and SYDVKM. Between the trimmed V and J ends, which lost 2 bases and 3 bases, there was a span of 8 bases. CDR3 length equals 13 residues.

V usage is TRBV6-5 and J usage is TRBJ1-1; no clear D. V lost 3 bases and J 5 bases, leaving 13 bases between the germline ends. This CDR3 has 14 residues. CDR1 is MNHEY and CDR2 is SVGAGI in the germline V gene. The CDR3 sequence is CASSYRRRETEAFF. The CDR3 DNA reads TGTGCCAGCAGTTATAGGCGAAGGGAAACTGAAGCTTTCTTT.

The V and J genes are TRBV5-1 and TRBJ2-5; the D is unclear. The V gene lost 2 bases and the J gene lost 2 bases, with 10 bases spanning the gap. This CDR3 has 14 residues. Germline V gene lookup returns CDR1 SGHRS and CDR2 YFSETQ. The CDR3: CASSLLGQQETQYF. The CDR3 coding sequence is TGCGCCAGCAGCTTACTGGGCCAACAAGAGACCCAGTACTTC. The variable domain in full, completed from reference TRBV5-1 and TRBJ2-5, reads KAGVTQTPRYLIKTRGQQVTLSCSPISGHRSVSWYQQTPGQGLQFLFEYFSETQRNKGNFPGRFSGRQFSNSRSEMNVSTLELGDSALYLCASSLLGQQETQYFGPGTRLLVL.

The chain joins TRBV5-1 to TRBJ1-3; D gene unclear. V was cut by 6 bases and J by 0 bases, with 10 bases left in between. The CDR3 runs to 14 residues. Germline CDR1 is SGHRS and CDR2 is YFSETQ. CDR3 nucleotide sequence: TGCGCCAGCACCCCGGAGAGCTCTGGAAACACCATATATTTT. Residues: CASTPESSGNTIYF.

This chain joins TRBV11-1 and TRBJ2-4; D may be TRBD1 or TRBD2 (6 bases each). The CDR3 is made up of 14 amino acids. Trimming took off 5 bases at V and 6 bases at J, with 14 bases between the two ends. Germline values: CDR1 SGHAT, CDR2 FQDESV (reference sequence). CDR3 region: CASSTRRGRNIQYF. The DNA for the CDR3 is TGTGCCAGCAGCACTCGCCGGGGGCGAAACATTCAGTACTTC.

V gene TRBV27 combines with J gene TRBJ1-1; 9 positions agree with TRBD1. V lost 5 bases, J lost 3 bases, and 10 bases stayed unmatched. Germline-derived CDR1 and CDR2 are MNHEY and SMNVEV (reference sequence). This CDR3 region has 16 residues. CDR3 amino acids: CASSLTGGELYTEAFF. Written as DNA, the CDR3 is TGTGCCAGCAGTCTAACAGGGGGCGAATTGTACACTGAAGCTTTCTTT.

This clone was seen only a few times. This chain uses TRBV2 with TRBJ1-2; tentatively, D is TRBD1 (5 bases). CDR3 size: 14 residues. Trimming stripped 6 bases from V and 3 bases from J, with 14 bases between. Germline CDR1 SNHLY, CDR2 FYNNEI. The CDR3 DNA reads TGTGCCAGCAGACGGGGAGGGGAGGACTATGGCTACACCTTC. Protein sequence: CASRRGGEDYGYTF. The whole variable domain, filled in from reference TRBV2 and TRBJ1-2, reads EPEVTQTPSHQVTQMGQEVILRCVPISNHLYFYWYRQILGQKVEFLVSFYNNEISEKSEIFDDQFSVERPDGSNFTLKIRSTKLEDSAMYFCASRRGGEDYGYTFGSGTRLTVV.

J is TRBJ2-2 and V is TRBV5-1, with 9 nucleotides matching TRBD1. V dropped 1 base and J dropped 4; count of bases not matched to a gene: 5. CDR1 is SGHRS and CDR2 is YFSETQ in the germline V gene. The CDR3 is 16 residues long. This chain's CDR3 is CASSLSGQGGTGELFF. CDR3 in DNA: TGCGCCAGCAGCTTGTCGGGACAGGGAGGCACCGGGGAGCTGTTTTTT.